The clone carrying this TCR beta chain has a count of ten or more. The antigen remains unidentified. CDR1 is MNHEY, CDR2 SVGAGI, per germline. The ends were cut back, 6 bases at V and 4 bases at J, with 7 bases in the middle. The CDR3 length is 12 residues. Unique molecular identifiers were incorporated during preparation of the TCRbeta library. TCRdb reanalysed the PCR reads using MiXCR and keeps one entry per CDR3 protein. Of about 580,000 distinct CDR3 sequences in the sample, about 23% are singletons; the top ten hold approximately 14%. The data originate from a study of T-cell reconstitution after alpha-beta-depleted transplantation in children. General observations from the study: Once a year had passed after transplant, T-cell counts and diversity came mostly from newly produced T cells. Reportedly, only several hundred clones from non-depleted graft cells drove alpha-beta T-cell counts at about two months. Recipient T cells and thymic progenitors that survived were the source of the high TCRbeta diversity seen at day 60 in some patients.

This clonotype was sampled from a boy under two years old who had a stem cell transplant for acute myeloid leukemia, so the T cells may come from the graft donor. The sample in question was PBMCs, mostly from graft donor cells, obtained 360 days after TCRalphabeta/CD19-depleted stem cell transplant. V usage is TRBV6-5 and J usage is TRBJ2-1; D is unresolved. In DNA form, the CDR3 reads TGTGCCAGCAGCGACCTTTACAATGAGCAGTTCTTC. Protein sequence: CASSDLYNEQFF.